These T cell receptor beta chains were read from a single sample in a study of cytomegalovirus exposure and HLA in healthy donors. TCRdb's copy holds only in-frame clones and misses some; the assay was immunoSEQ multiplex PCR. This table has 100,000 to 140,000 clones, around 76% appearing once. The sample consisted of PBMCs. These receptors all come from a man aged 30-40 years in good health and CMV-seropositive. CDR3s include the opening cysteine and the closing phenylalanine or tryptophan. Fields, in order: V gene, CDR3 length, D gene, clone size, J gene, CDR3 protein, CDR3 DNA. D genes are given only for firm matches. Clone sizes are given selectively: once, few, many, or a class where the clone is expanded.

v_call: TRBV6-5
cdr3_length: 15
d_call: .
clone_size: .
j_call: TRBJ1-2
cdr3_aa: CASSYSDRSPYGYTF
cdr3_nt: TGTGCCAGCAGTTACTCCGACAGGAGCCCCTATGGCTACACCTTC

v_call: TRBV5-1
cdr3_length: 14
d_call: .
clone_size: .
j_call: TRBJ2-1
cdr3_aa: CASSPGNTYNEQFF
cdr3_nt: TGCGCCAGCAGCCCCGGGAACACCTACAATGAGCAGTTCTTC

v_call: TRBV6-6
cdr3_length: 14
d_call: .
clone_size: .
j_call: TRBJ1-6
cdr3_aa: CASSIGGAGSPLHF
cdr3_nt: TGTGCCAGCAGTATAGGGGGTGCAGGTTCACCCCTCCACTTT

v_call: TRBV7-7
cdr3_length: 16
d_call: .
clone_size: .
j_call: TRBJ2-2
cdr3_aa: CASSRTVRSDTGELFF
cdr3_nt: TGTGCCAGCAGCCGAACCGTCCGTAGTGACACCGGGGAGCTGTTTTTT

v_call: TRBV5-6
cdr3_length: 16
d_call: .
clone_size: .
j_call: TRBJ2-2
cdr3_aa: CASSLGLRVDTGELFF
cdr3_nt: TGTGCCAGCAGCTTGGGTTTGAGGGTTGACACCGGGGAGCTGTTTTTT

v_call: TRBV7-2
cdr3_length: 13
d_call: .
clone_size: few
j_call: TRBJ2-7
cdr3_aa: CASRPAGDYEQYF
cdr3_nt: TGTGCCAGCAGACCCGCGGGTGACTACGAGCAGTACTTC

v_call: TRBV19
cdr3_length: 15
d_call: .
clone_size: .
j_call: TRBJ1-2
cdr3_aa: CASTQVTGANYGYTF
cdr3_nt: TGTGCCAGTACCCAGGTGACAGGAGCTAACTATGGCTACACCTTC

v_call: TRBV6-7
cdr3_length: 17
d_call: .
clone_size: .
j_call: TRBJ1-1
cdr3_aa: CASLNGASLSYGTEAFF
cdr3_nt: TGTGCCAGCCTAAACGGAGCGTCTCTGAGCTACGGGACTGAAGCTTTCTTT

v_call: TRBV11-2
cdr3_length: 13
d_call: .
clone_size: .
j_call: TRBJ1-2
cdr3_aa: CASSLRQASGYTF
cdr3_nt: TGTGCCAGCAGCTTACGCCAGGCCTCCGGCTACACCTTC

v_call: TRBV6-5
cdr3_length: 15
d_call: TRBD1
clone_size: .
j_call: TRBJ1-6
cdr3_aa: CASSLRDRVNSPLHF
cdr3_nt: TGTGCCAGCAGTCTTCGGGACAGGGTGAATTCACCCCTCCACTTT

v_call: TRBV18
cdr3_length: 14
d_call: TRBD1
clone_size: .
j_call: TRBJ1-4
cdr3_aa: CASSPDRGNEKLFF
cdr3_nt: TGTGCCAGCTCACCTGACAGGGGGAATGAAAAACTGTTTTTT

v_call: TRBV27
cdr3_length: 14
d_call: .
clone_size: once
j_call: TRBJ1-2
cdr3_aa: CASSLDNGRGGYTF
cdr3_nt: TGTGCCAGCAGTTTAGACAATGGCAGGGGCGGCTACACCTTC

v_call: TRBV6-5
cdr3_length: 16
d_call: TRBD1
clone_size: .
j_call: TRBJ2-3
cdr3_aa: CASSSLKGAPTDTQYF
cdr3_nt: TGTGCCAGCAGTTCCCTGAAGGGGGCACCGACGGATACGCAGTATTTT

v_call: TRBV5-1
cdr3_length: 14
d_call: .
clone_size: .
j_call: TRBJ1-3
cdr3_aa: CASGLWGGSNTIYF
cdr3_nt: TGCGCCAGCGGCTTGTGGGGGGGATCGAACACCATATATTTT

v_call: TRBV5-5
cdr3_length: 15
d_call: .
clone_size: .
j_call: TRBJ1-4
cdr3_aa: CASGAVGATNEKLFF
cdr3_nt: TGTGCCAGCGGGGCAGTCGGTGCGACTAATGAAAAACTGTTTTTT

v_call: TRBV18
cdr3_length: 16
d_call: TRBD1
clone_size: .
j_call: TRBJ2-7
cdr3_aa: CASSGLRDRGTYEQYF
cdr3_nt: TGTGCCAGCTCCGGCCTGAGGGACAGGGGAACCTACGAGCAGTACTTC

v_call: TRBV7-9
cdr3_length: 11
d_call: .
clone_size: .
j_call: TRBJ1-2
cdr3_aa: CASSSGRGYTF
cdr3_nt: TGTGCCAGCAGCTCAGGGAGGGGCTACACCTTC

v_call: TRBV6-1
cdr3_length: 15
d_call: .
clone_size: .
j_call: TRBJ1-2
cdr3_aa: CASSDLGRGGDRYTF
cdr3_nt: TGTGCCAGCAGTGACCTCGGTAGGGGTGGGGATCGCTACACCTTC

v_call: TRBV5-1
cdr3_length: 15
d_call: TRBD1
clone_size: .
j_call: TRBJ1-3
cdr3_aa: CASSLVQGAGNTIYF
cdr3_nt: TGCGCCAGCAGCTTGGTACAGGGGGCTGGAAACACCATATATTTT

v_call: TRBV5-1
cdr3_length: 16
d_call: TRBD1
clone_size: .
j_call: TRBJ1-6
cdr3_aa: CASSLGPGQSNSPLHF
cdr3_nt: TGCGCCAGCAGCTTGGGCCCGGGACAGAGTAATTCACCCCTCCACTTT

v_call: TRBV19
cdr3_length: 13
d_call: .
clone_size: .
j_call: TRBJ2-7
cdr3_aa: CASKAGSSYEQYF
cdr3_nt: TGTGCCAGTAAAGCAGGAAGCTCCTACGAGCAGTACTTC

v_call: TRBV6-6
cdr3_length: 16
d_call: TRBD2
clone_size: .
j_call: TRBJ2-5
cdr3_aa: CASSIRGTRYVETQYF
cdr3_nt: TGTGCCAGCAGTATAAGAGGGACTAGGTATGTTGAGACCCAGTACTTC

v_call: TRBV5-1
cdr3_length: 16
d_call: .
clone_size: once
j_call: TRBJ2-1
cdr3_aa: CASQAVPNPAYNEQFF
cdr3_nt: TGCGCCAGCCAGGCCGTCCCTAACCCAGCCTACAATGAGCAGTTCTTC

v_call: TRBV4-2
cdr3_length: 18
d_call: TRBD2
clone_size: .
j_call: TRBJ2-7
cdr3_aa: CASSQVGAGLAASYEQYF
cdr3_nt: TGTGCCAGCAGCCAAGTCGGGGCCGGACTAGCGGCGTCCTACGAGCAGTACTTC

v_call: TRBV4-1
cdr3_length: 17
d_call: TRBD1
clone_size: .
j_call: TRBJ1-3
cdr3_aa: CASSQPLQGGKGNTIYF
cdr3_nt: TGCGCCAGCAGCCAACCTCTTCAGGGGGGTAAAGGAAACACCATATATTTT

v_call: TRBV2
cdr3_length: 15
d_call: TRBD1
clone_size: .
j_call: TRBJ2-2
cdr3_aa: CASRPGRQGSGELFF
cdr3_nt: TGTGCCAGCAGACCAGGTCGACAGGGATCCGGGGAGCTGTTTTTT

v_call: TRBV5-6
cdr3_length: 14
d_call: .
clone_size: .
j_call: TRBJ1-1
cdr3_aa: CASSFVGGGTEAFF
cdr3_nt: TGTGCCAGCAGCTTCGTTGGCGGGGGCACTGAAGCTTTCTTT

v_call: TRBV6-4
cdr3_length: 15
d_call: TRBD1
clone_size: once
j_call: TRBJ1-2
cdr3_aa: CASSLGTGQSYGYTF
cdr3_nt: TGTGCCAGCAGTCTCGGGACAGGGCAATCCTATGGCTACACCTTC

v_call: TRBV10-1
cdr3_length: 14
d_call: .
clone_size: .
j_call: TRBJ2-3
cdr3_aa: CASSDGGSTDTQYF
cdr3_nt: TGCGCCAGCAGTGACGGGGGTAGCACAGATACGCAGTATTTT

v_call: TRBV4-1
cdr3_length: 15
d_call: .
clone_size: .
j_call: TRBJ1-2
cdr3_aa: CASSQVKSLGYGYTF
cdr3_nt: TGCGCCAGCAGCCAAGTCAAGAGTCTCGGGTATGGCTACACCTTC

v_call: TRBV11-2
cdr3_length: 11
d_call: .
clone_size: .
j_call: TRBJ2-3
cdr3_aa: CASSHTDTQYF
cdr3_nt: TGTGCCAGCAGCCACACAGATACGCAGTATTTT

v_call: TRBV19
cdr3_length: 14
d_call: .
clone_size: .
j_call: TRBJ1-2
cdr3_aa: CASGSSGTSYGYTF
cdr3_nt: TGTGCCAGTGGGAGCTCGGGGACATCCTATGGCTACACCTTC

v_call: TRBV10-2
cdr3_length: 15
d_call: TRBD2
clone_size: .
j_call: TRBJ2-5
cdr3_aa: CASSSLAGGEETQYF
cdr3_nt: TGCGCCAGCAGCTCACTAGCGGGGGGCGAAGAGACCCAGTACTTC

v_call: TRBV5-1
cdr3_length: 17
d_call: .
clone_size: .
j_call: TRBJ2-6
cdr3_aa: CASSTGDTGAGANVLTF
cdr3_nt: TGCGCCAGCAGCACCGGGGACACCGGGGCCGGGGCCAACGTCCTGACTTTC

v_call: TRBV19
cdr3_length: 15
d_call: TRBD2
clone_size: .
j_call: TRBJ2-7
cdr3_aa: CASSAGGSPSYEQYF
cdr3_nt: TGTGCCAGTAGTGCGGGGGGTTCGCCCTCGTACGAGCAGTACTTC

v_call: TRBV2
cdr3_length: 15
d_call: TRBD1
clone_size: .
j_call: TRBJ2-5
cdr3_aa: CASRRRTGGRETQYF
cdr3_nt: TGTGCCAGCCGAAGGAGGACAGGGGGCCGGGAGACCCAGTACTTC

v_call: TRBV7-6
cdr3_length: 13
d_call: .
clone_size: .
j_call: TRBJ2-2
cdr3_aa: CASSLQVRGELFF
cdr3_nt: TGTGCCAGCAGCTTACAGGTCCGCGGGGAGCTGTTTTTT

v_call: TRBV29-1
cdr3_length: 13
d_call: .
clone_size: .
j_call: TRBJ2-1
cdr3_aa: CSVDARAGNEQFF
cdr3_nt: TGCAGCGTTGACGCTCGAGCAGGGAATGAGCAGTTCTTC

v_call: TRBV30
cdr3_length: 13
d_call: TRBD1
clone_size: .
j_call: TRBJ1-2
cdr3_aa: CACPGQGNYGYTF
cdr3_nt: TGTGCCTGTCCGGGACAGGGGAACTATGGCTACACCTTC

v_call: TRBV6-5
cdr3_length: 15
d_call: TRBD1
clone_size: .
j_call: TRBJ2-1
cdr3_aa: CASRISGTGGNEQFF
cdr3_nt: TGTGCCAGCAGAATCTCCGGGACAGGGGGCAATGAGCAGTTCTTC

v_call: TRBV6-5
cdr3_length: 14
d_call: .
clone_size: .
j_call: TRBJ2-7
cdr3_aa: CASSPDSARYEQYF
cdr3_nt: TGTGCCAGCAGCCCTGATAGTGCCCGCTACGAGCAGTACTTC

v_call: TRBV15
cdr3_length: 16
d_call: TRBD1
clone_size: .
j_call: TRBJ2-1
cdr3_aa: CATSRDPGQGNNEQFF
cdr3_nt: TGTGCCACCAGCAGAGATCCGGGACAGGGGAACAATGAGCAGTTCTTC

v_call: TRBV7-8
cdr3_length: 13
d_call: .
clone_size: .
j_call: TRBJ2-7
cdr3_aa: CASSQGDRYEQYF
cdr3_nt: TGTGCCAGCAGCCAAGGAGACAGGTACGAGCAGTACTTC

v_call: TRBV6-6
cdr3_length: 13
d_call: .
clone_size: .
j_call: TRBJ1-1
cdr3_aa: CASSPTVNTEAFF
cdr3_nt: TGTGCCAGCAGTCCAACAGTGAACACTGAAGCTTTCTTT

v_call: TRBV5-1
cdr3_length: 14
d_call: TRBD1
clone_size: .
j_call: TRBJ1-6
cdr3_aa: CASSWDRGNSPLHF
cdr3_nt: TGCGCCAGCAGCTGGGACAGAGGAAATTCACCCCTCCACTTT

v_call: TRBV5-1
cdr3_length: 14
d_call: TRBD1
clone_size: .
j_call: TRBJ1-5
cdr3_aa: CASSQTGTGQPQHF
cdr3_nt: TGCGCCAGCAGTCAGACAGGGACTGGTCAGCCCCAGCATTTT

v_call: TRBV5-1
cdr3_length: 15
d_call: TRBD2
clone_size: .
j_call: TRBJ2-7
cdr3_aa: CATSEGLAGSYEQYF
cdr3_nt: TGCGCCACCAGCGAGGGACTAGCGGGATCCTACGAGCAGTACTTC

v_call: TRBV11-2
cdr3_length: 15
d_call: .
clone_size: .
j_call: TRBJ1-6
cdr3_aa: CASSWGGSYNSPLHF
cdr3_nt: TGTGCCAGCAGCTGGGGGGGGTCCTATAATTCACCCCTCCACTTT

v_call: TRBV2
cdr3_length: 15
d_call: TRBD1
clone_size: .
j_call: TRBJ1-1
cdr3_aa: CASMREGAGNTEAFF
cdr3_nt: TGTGCCAGCATGCGGGAGGGGGCCGGGAACACTGAAGCTTTCTTT

v_call: TRBV2
cdr3_length: 11
d_call: .
clone_size: .
j_call: TRBJ2-7
cdr3_aa: CASSETHEQYF
cdr3_nt: TGTGCCAGCAGTGAAACTCACGAGCAGTACTTC

v_call: TRBV2
cdr3_length: 11
d_call: .
clone_size: .
j_call: TRBJ2-1
cdr3_aa: CASTASNEQFF
cdr3_nt: TGTGCCAGCACCGCGTCGAATGAGCAGTTCTTC

v_call: TRBV5-6
cdr3_length: 14
d_call: TRBD1
clone_size: few
j_call: TRBJ2-1
cdr3_aa: CASSLVQGFNEQFF
cdr3_nt: TGTGCCAGCAGCTTGGTACAGGGGTTCAATGAGCAGTTCTTC

v_call: TRBV29-1
cdr3_length: 13
d_call: .
clone_size: .
j_call: TRBJ2-7
cdr3_aa: CSVEEGLASEQYF
cdr3_nt: TGCAGCGTTGAAGAAGGGCTAGCCTCCGAGCAGTACTTC

v_call: TRBV7-9
cdr3_length: 15
d_call: TRBD1
clone_size: .
j_call: TRBJ2-1
cdr3_aa: CASSLMGQGLNEQFF
cdr3_nt: TGTGCCAGCAGCTTGATGGGACAGGGTCTTAACGAGCAGTTCTTC

v_call: TRBV4-1
cdr3_length: 16
d_call: .
clone_size: .
j_call: TRBJ2-6
cdr3_aa: CASSQDQGSGANVLTF
cdr3_nt: TGCGCCAGCAGCCAAGACCAGGGTTCTGGGGCCAACGTCCTGACTTTC

v_call: TRBV27
cdr3_length: 15
d_call: .
clone_size: .
j_call: TRBJ1-1
cdr3_aa: CASSWSVPGGTEAFF
cdr3_nt: TGTGCCAGCAGCTGGTCGGTCCCGGGGGGCACTGAAGCTTTCTTT

v_call: TRBV5-8
cdr3_length: 14
d_call: TRBD1
clone_size: .
j_call: TRBJ1-2
cdr3_aa: CASSDTGGERGYTF
cdr3_nt: TGTGCCAGCAGCGACACAGGGGGCGAGAGGGGCTACACCTTC

v_call: TRBV5-1
cdr3_length: 14
d_call: .
clone_size: .
j_call: TRBJ1-1
cdr3_aa: CASSLAEASAEAFF
cdr3_nt: TGCGCCAGCAGCTTGGCAGAGGCCTCGGCTGAAGCTTTCTTT

v_call: TRBV5-1
cdr3_length: 13
d_call: .
clone_size: .
j_call: TRBJ1-2
cdr3_aa: CASSLAGDQGYTF
cdr3_nt: TGCGCCAGCAGCTTGGCAGGGGATCAAGGCTACACCTTC

v_call: TRBV10-3
cdr3_length: 15
d_call: TRBD1
clone_size: .
j_call: TRBJ2-3
cdr3_aa: CAISALTGTADTQYF
cdr3_nt: TGTGCCATCAGCGCTCTGACAGGGACGGCAGATACGCAGTATTTT